Listed below are T cell receptor beta chains from one sample, sequenced in a study of CD8 T cells in Susac syndrome. MiXCR was run by TCRdb on the immunoSEQ multiplex PCR reads, yielding one entry per CDR3 protein. The sample holds more than 95,000 distinct CDR3 sequences, around 95% seen once. Sequenced sample: CD8+ T cells from PBMCs. The receptors originated from a human donor with Susac syndrome. Each CDR3 is given without its conserved first and last residue. Size tells how often a clone was seen (once, few, many) or the class of an expanded clone, and some rows leave it out.

V	size	CDR3
TRBV18	once	ASSTGGTYEQY
TRBV20-1	.	SARSVRENQPQH
TRBV21-1	.	ASSKAMDRTGLTEKLF
TRBV12-5	.	ASAISVDSYEQY
TRBV12-3/TRBV12-4	.	ASSSTSRPDTGELF
TRBV12-3/TRBV12-4	.	ASSTEDRARYEQY
TRBV27	few	ASLGGTEAF
TRBV30	.	AWSDGTGPTYNEQF
TRBV30	.	AWSEMTENEQY
TRBV9	.	ASSVAENPYEQY
TRBV21-1	.	ASSLRSGAPGNPTEAF
TRBV20-1	.	SARRTSGGRGKDTQY
TRBV2	.	ASSDSGTPGETQY
TRBV6-2/TRBV6-3	.	ASSYSNGATDTQY
TRBV4-1	once	ASSQDSSRDVAQETQY
TRBV27	.	ASSPEHPNTEAF
TRBV7-6	.	ASSPRTGVSLTEAF
TRBV30	.	AWREGNTGELF
TRBV6-5	.	ASSYIAGGSYEQY
TRBV12-3/TRBV12-4	.	ASSLWWGTEAF
TRBV29-1	.	SVIQGGLYNEQF
TRBV13	.	ASSLGGLGNTIY
TRBV20-1	.	SARRLAGIDEQF
TRBV7-9	few	ASSLGLAEQF
TRBV3-1	.	ASSLAGTPIYNEQF
TRBV10-3	.	AISESPSGIEGETQY
TRBV5-6	.	ASSLTGQGSYEQY
TRBV11-2	.	ASNSYTPNEQF
TRBV7-9	.	ASSWGLAGGHEQF
TRBV12-5	.	ASGYDREETQY
TRBV27	once	ASSPPGQGAFPQY
TRBV4-2	.	ASSQADNEQF
TRBV25-1	.	ASSVQGRDTEAF
TRBV7-9	.	ASSPALSPDLT
TRBV19	few	ASTGRGDSSEQY
TRBV7-9	.	ASSLVVDEAF
TRBV29-1	.	SVTRLEAF
TRBV4-3	.	ASSPSAGGPREQY
TRBV27	.	ASSFYNEQF
TRBV25-1	.	ASSEDREVAGANVLT
TRBV4-1	.	ASSSTLRGLTFGNTIY